This T cell receptor (beta chain) was captured in a study of cytomegalovirus exposure and HLA in healthy donors (dated by TCRdb to about 2017). With respect to the entire study: An earlier analysis of some 600 of the donors reported 276 Gb of sequence data and 117 million unique TCR beta sequences obtained from roughly 180 million T cells. Approximately 300 gigabases of sequencing data and around 85 million unique TCR sequences made up an early release that covered under 750 HLA-typed donors. Of the 398 genotyped donors, about 80% fell in the genetic ancestry cluster associated with self-reported Caucasian donors. The aim of the study was to test whether cataloging public T cell receptors could identify signatures of past pathogen exposure. The study used immunosequencing to profile the T cell repertoires of several hundred subjects and linked those repertoires to cytomegalovirus serostatus. Along with the roughly 670-subject first cohort, a separate validation cohort of over a hundred different subjects was used. The study combined high-throughput TCR immunosequencing, statistical association of individual TCRs with disease status, and machine learning to predict cytomegalovirus infection status. A later analysis re-analyzed previously published TCR beta repertoires from 666 donors and added high-resolution HLA genotyping to study TCR occurrence patterns. The later analysis used no new phenotypic data to find candidate immune exposures, relying instead on TCR beta sequences and their occurrence across donors. To decide whether each TCR beta V gene segment behaved as functional or pseudogenic, an earlier analysis of some 540 of the donors relied on high-throughput TCR beta sequencing. Alongside the repertoire data, information on donor age, sex, ethnicity and CMV serostatus was compiled. A later genetic analysis used genome-wide SNP genotypes for about 65% of the 666 donors, treating that subset as a discovery cohort. Every repertoire in the discovery cohort had been generated on one and the same sequencing platform. HLA typing covered class I and class II loci at four-digit resolution. Typing coverage differed by locus: A, B, C, DRB1 and DQB1 were typed in about 629-640 donors, DQA1 in about 510, DPA1 in roughly 590, and DPB1 in around 440. About five DR-DQ haplotypes were handled as single units for association and clustering, since linkage in the cohort was strong. Among about 360 genotyped donors of the cohort, an average of 235,054 unique TCR beta nucleotide sequences were sequenced per donor, roughly 20% of them non-productive. On the study overall, not on this receptor specifically: Most TCR sequences were observed very rarely across donors, whereas some public TCRs were present in many individuals. A later analysis associated 15,000 or so TCR beta sequences with specific HLA alleles at a false discovery rate of 0.05. A cluster of highly shared sequence variants was judged likely to represent a technical artifact of the sequencing pipeline. The study gave a list of under 200 TCR beta chains associated with cytomegalovirus. In a later analysis, the rate of TCR association differed among HLA loci, with DRB1 alleles having the most associated TCRs and HLA-C alleles having the fewest. The authors suggested that the approach could potentially be generalized to other disease states and immunological phenotypes. In an earlier analysis of a few hundred of the donors, most TCR beta V segments were observed in productive rearrangements about 87% or about 30% of the time, broadly matching IMGT annotations. CMV serostatus was the only immune exposure information available for the cohort. Compared with equally common non-associated chains, HLA-associated TCR beta chains in a later analysis were more clonally expanded and had lower generation probabilities. Presence/absence analyses assumed roughly uniform sequencing depth across donors, an assumption that may not hold. Because the 87-base-pair reads could not distinguish some IMGT-functional V segments, including TRBV6-2 and TRBV6-3, those segments were excluded. A later genetic analysis reported fewer N-insertions in productive TCRs among donors in an Asian-associated ancestry cluster than the roughly 700-donor mean. The classifier was reported to diagnose cytomegalovirus status with high specificity and sensitivity in both the original cohort and the validation cohort. According to a later analysis, most CMV-associated TCR beta chains appeared to be HLA-restricted, and the HLA associations seemed to be driven largely by CMV exposure. According to a later analysis, parvovirus B19, influenza, CMV and Epstein-Barr virus appeared linked to several top co-occurrence clusters. A further reported finding was that TCR beta sequences accurately predicted the HLA-A and HLA-B alleles for most subjects in the first cohort. Because HLA typing was unavailable for some donors at each locus, only the typed subset was used in association tests. In this cohort, only TCR beta chains were sequenced, and detectable features were limited by the absence of alpha or paired-chain data. Assigning TCR associations to individual alleles was difficult when HLA alleles, especially DR and DQ, strongly co-occurred. Because counts were too low, roughly 17 rarely observed V segments, including chromosome 9 orphons, were left out of the earlier analysis of a few hundred of the donors. In vitro tests confirmed that three of the cytomegalovirus-associated TCR beta chains recognize cytomegalovirus antigens. Correlated functional status among segregating V segments might be attributable to linkage disequilibrium, but an unknown experimental factor could not be ruled out. An association between a missense DCLRE1C variant and V-gene and J-gene trimming of TCR beta chains was found in a later genetic analysis and replicated in an independent cohort.

According to the germline V gene, CDR1 reads MDHEN and CDR2 reads SYDVKM. Measured from the cysteine to the phenylalanine, the CDR3 is 14 residues long. CDR3 DNA only is kept here, 42 bases in frame from base 1. V drops 7 bases and J drops 2 bases, leaving 14 bases in between. A note on this clone: The specificity of this receptor is unknown. Base-call qualities are not available, and no considerably larger clone is one nucleotide away.

The method was the immunoSEQ multiplex PCR assay. For the multiplex PCR, a mixture combining 60 forward primers for TCR Vbeta segments and 13 reverse primers for TCR Jbeta segments was used. A multiplex PCR assay on genomic DNA amplified the CDR3 region of rearranged TCR beta genes. On the Illumina HiSeq System, the amplified TCR beta libraries were sequenced as 87-base-pair reads. As for the authors' bioinformatics: In a later analysis, tens of millions of unique TCR beta chains were counted across the approximately 640 repertoires, and some 10 million of these chains were shared by at least two donors. Raw reads were error-corrected and collapsed into unique sequences with a nearest-neighbor algorithm that merged closely related sequences to remove PCR and sequencing errors. V, D and J gene segments were assigned by aligning CDR3 sequences to IMGT reference sequences. Each retained sequence needed at least a six-nucleotide match to both a V gene segment and a J gene segment. Rearrangements were classified as productive when the CDR3 lacked stop codons and remained in frame with V and J, and all other rearrangements were classified as non-productive. CDR3 was defined by IMGT convention, running from the second conserved V-encoded cysteine to the conserved J-encoded phenylalanine. In an earlier analysis of more than 550 of the donors, sequences lacking an unambiguous match to a single V gene segment were excluded. An earlier analysis of some 610 of the donors called V segments functional above 56.7% productive rearrangements and segregating when the between-donor standard deviation exceeded 5%. To diagnose cytomegalovirus status from the catalog of TCR beta chain sequences, a statistical classification framework was built. In a later analysis, V and J genes were assigned by comparing TCR nucleotide sequences against IMGT/GENE-DB human TR gene sequences. The TCRdist pipeline was used in a later analysis to assign CDR3 sequences and most-parsimonious VDJ recombination scenarios. A later analysis defined each TCR beta chain by its CDR3 amino acid sequence plus V-gene family, and excluded reads lacking a unique V-gene family. To address suspected cross-contamination and a sequencing artifact, a later analysis removed 550 to 750 highly shared, low-generation-probability nucleotide sequences. In a later analysis, a clonal expansion index for each public chain was calculated from normalized within-repertoire ranks of inferred template counts. In a later analysis, generation probabilities were computed with a VDJ recombination model fitted to out-of-frame rearrangements, and the resulting probabilities were checked against IGoR. A later analysis scored TCR-TCR, TCR-HLA and TCR-CMV co-occurrence with hypergeometric tests, applying a repertoire-size bias correction to TCR pairs. False discovery rates were estimated in a later analysis by permuting HLA or CMV assignments 20 times. In a later analysis, co-occurring TCRs were grouped using DBSCAN, and TCRdist sequence similarity was added for clustering within HLA-allele-positive subsets. Co-occurrence clustering excluded repertoires with fewer than 30,000 or more than 120,000 public chains, plus five with anomalous nucleotide sharing. What TCRdb holds here is the immuneACCESS table cut down to in-frame rearrangements. Part of the clones is not present; checked against another copy, under half of the missing clones reflect an unresolved V gene, and the others are unexplained. Clone size and V and J calls were adopted from that table, with D and trimming inferred from the DNA. The sample table contains approximately 150,000 clones; only one count was recorded for around 77% of them. The ten largest clones add up to about 4% of the sample.

The cohort consisted of 650 to 700 healthy bone marrow donors. All cohort members were sampled while nominally healthy, although unrecorded immune exposures were likely present. The donor was CMV seropositive and was included in the group of 300 or so seropositive cohort members. Each donor provided a peripheral blood sample, and peripheral blood mononuclear cells were used for TCR beta sequencing. Genomic DNA was extracted from the blood cell samples with the Qiagen DNeasy Blood Extraction Kit. The sample comprised PBMCs. This TCR was sampled from a man younger than 45 in good health and CMV-seropositive. The chain joins TRBV28 to TRBJ2-5; the D gene is perhaps TRBD1, from 5 matching bases. The nucleotides are TGTGCCAGCACCGACCGCAGGGTTCAAGAGACCCAGTACTTC. It is translated as CASTDRRVQETQYF. The reference TRBV28 and TRBJ2-5 proteins fill in what lies around the CDR3, so the full variable domain reads DVKVTQSSRYLVKRTGEKVFLECVQDMDHENMFWYRQDPGLGLRLIYFSYDVKMKEKGDIPEGYSVSREKKERFSLILESASTNQTSMYLCASTDRRVQETQYFGPGTRLLVL.